A selection of T cell receptor beta chains follows, all from one sample in a study of identical twins. In TCRdb, the 5' RACE reads were re-called with MiXCR into one record per CDR3 protein. The profile shows some 600,000 distinct CDR3 sequences, 7.1% of them singletons. The sample also formed part of further work on yellow fever vaccine responses in identical twins.

Sequenced material: PBMCs. Every receptor here comes from a woman aged 18-35 years in good health. The CDR3 runs from the conserved cysteine through the conserved F or W. Fields, in order: D gene, V gene, clone size, J gene, CDR3 protein, CDR3 DNA. D genes are given only for firm matches. Size values are once, few and many counts, or a class for expanded clones, and some rows have none.

-	TRBV7-6	many	TRBJ2-3	CASSLTGWGTDTQYF	TGTGCCAGCAGCTTAACAGGTTGGGGCACAGATACGCAGTATTTT
TRBD1	TRBV2	many	TRBJ2-1	CASSDTGGDEQFF	TGTGCCAGCAGTGACACAGGGGGCGATGAGCAGTTCTTC
TRBD1	TRBV2	-	TRBJ2-1	CASSVDWTGGYNEQFF	TGTGCCAGCAGTGTCGACTGGACAGGGGGTTACAATGAGCAGTTCTTC
-	TRBV12-3/TRBV12-4	few	TRBJ1-2	CASSVQGYGYTF	TGTGCCAGCAGCGTACAGGGCTATGGCTACACCTTC
TRBD1	TRBV20-1	many	TRBJ1-5	CSAWDREAEQPQHF	TGCAGTGCTTGGGACAGGGAAGCGGAACAGCCCCAGCATTTT
-	TRBV7-2	many	TRBJ2-1	CASSLDGYNEQFF	TGTGCCAGCAGCTTAGATGGATACAATGAGCAGTTCTTC
-	TRBV12-5	-	TRBJ2-3	CASGLEGPDTQYF	TGTGCTAGTGGTTTGGAGGGGCCAGATACGCAGTATTTT
-	TRBV20-1	-	TRBJ1-5	CSARVPGKDHQPQHF	TGCAGTGCTAGAGTCCCAGGGAAGGATCATCAGCCCCAGCATTTT
-	TRBV7-8	many	TRBJ2-2	CASSLTPTGFTGELFF	TGTGCCAGCAGCCTGACTCCGACAGGTTTCACCGGGGAGCTGTTTTTT
-	TRBV27	few	TRBJ2-3	CASSLSNAGGHTDTQYF	TGTGCCAGCAGTTTATCGAACGCCGGGGGGCACACAGATACGCAGTATTTT
-	TRBV2	many	TRBJ1-1	CASHGSEAFF	TGTGCCAGCCACGGGAGCGAAGCTTTCTTT